This TCR beta chain stems from a study of identical twins. Study results and limitations: One should note that invariant MAIT and iNKT cells could partly confound zero-insertion analyses. With beta out-of-frame sequences, excess sharing by twins was weaker. The more abundant beta clonotypes in cord blood had fewer insertions, and memory repertoires did not show this.

This clonotype was picked up many times. Its antigen is undetermined. This CDR3 has 14 residues. Germline V gene sequence: CDR1 SNHLY, CDR2 FYNNEI. Trimming removed 4 bases at V and 8 bases at J, with 14 bases between. MiXCR, applied by TCRdb to the 5' RACE reads, yields one record per CDR3 protein. The table lists 430,000 or so distinct CDR3 sequences, less than 25% of them singletons. In addition, the sample was reused for a study of T cells expressing NK-cell markers. From that paper: Cells sorted as CD3+CD56+NKG2C+, CD3+CD56+NKG2C- and CD3+CD56-NKG2C+ T cells supplied the TCR beta repertoires.

Sequencing was performed on CD4+ T cells sorted from blood. The clonotype originates from a woman in her late teens or twenties in good health. The V call is TRBV2, the J call TRBJ1-4; the D is unclear. In DNA form, the CDR3 reads TGTGCCAGCAGTGGACTACTAAGTGGCGAAAAACTGTTTTTT. Its translation: CASSGLLSGEKLFF.